These T cell receptor beta chains were read from a single sample in a study of T cells in Graves' hyperthyroidism and ophthalmopathy. TCRdb passed the multiplex PCR reads through MiXCR, listing each CDR3 protein once. Altogether 400,000 or so distinct CDR3 sequences are present, roughly 15% being singletons, with the ten largest covering 20%. Sequencing input: blood. These receptors came from a woman younger than 45 with Graves' ophthalmopathy. CDR3s include the opening cysteine and the closing phenylalanine or tryptophan. The D gene is left open where the match is weak. Expanded clones get a size class; other rows say once, few or many, or leave the size out.

clone_size j_call v_call d_call cdr3_aa cdr3_nt
- TRBJ1-2 TRBV6-1 - CASNDEGSYTF TGTGCCAGCAACGACGAGGGGAGCTACACCTTC
many TRBJ2-3 TRBV7-2 - CASSLAIAGSGDTQYF TGTGCCAGCAGCTTAGCGATTGCCGGGTCGGGAGATACGCAGTATTTT
many TRBJ2-1 TRBV20-1 - CRPGNGIHNEQFF TGCAGGCCCGGGAACGGCATCCACAATGAGCAGTTCTTC
- TRBJ2-7 TRBV19 - CASSPGHGGTYEQYF TGTGCCAGTAGTCCAGGTCATGGCGGAACCTACGAGCAGTACTTC
many TRBJ2-7 TRBV27 - CASRVEEGTYEQYF TGTGCCAGCCGGGTTGAGGAGGGAACCTACGAGCAGTACTTC
few TRBJ2-7 TRBV20-1 - CSASEGPGLPSYEQYF TGCAGTGCCAGCGAGGGGCCCGGACTCCCCTCCTACGAGCAGTACTTC
many TRBJ2-7 TRBV27 - CASSRIGDVYEQYF TGTGCCAGCAGTAGAATAGGTGATGTCTACGAGCAGTACTTC
many TRBJ2-7 TRBV28 - CASSPLRSAEIYEQYF TGTGCCAGCAGTCCATTACGGTCGGCAGAGATTTACGAGCAGTACTTC
many TRBJ2-1 TRBV5-1 - CASSWRDSENEQFF TGCGCCAGCAGCTGGAGGGACTCAGAAAATGAGCAGTTCTTC
many TRBJ1-4 TRBV6-1 - CASSEARTRAGEKLFF TGTGCCAGCAGTGAAGCGAGGACGAGGGCGGGGGAAAAACTGTTTTTT
many TRBJ2-1 TRBV7-9 - CASSLAWVNEQFF TGTGCCAGCAGCTTAGCCTGGGTCAATGAGCAGTTCTTC
few TRBJ1-2 TRBV5-8 - CASSLAPGYGYTF TGTGCCAGCAGCTTGGCTCCAGGCTATGGCTACACCTTC
- TRBJ1-1 TRBV3-1 - CASSRTAFF TGTGCCAGCAGCCGGACAGCTTTCTTT
many TRBJ2-1 TRBV28 - CASSHDRLLNEQFF TGTGCCAGCAGTCACGACAGACTGCTCAATGAGCAGTTCTTC
many TRBJ2-1 TRBV7-3 - CASSLMLGDEQFF TGTGCCAGCAGCTTAATGTTAGGCGATGAGCAGTTCTTC
many TRBJ2-7 TRBV20-1 - CSAEGGVEEQYF TGCAGTGCTGAAGGGGGGGTGGAAGAGCAGTACTTC
many TRBJ1-1 TRBV12-5 - CASGPGGGTEAFF TGTGCTAGTGGTCCAGGTGGGGGCACTGAAGCTTTCTTT
many TRBJ2-6 TRBV30 - CAWSPEAAGANVLTF TGTGCCTGGAGCCCCGAGGCAGCTGGGGCCAACGTCCTGACTTTC
many TRBJ2-1 TRBV7-9 - CASSPIRGVTYNEQFF TGTGCCAGCAGCCCGATTCGGGGTGTAACCTACAATGAGCAGTTCTTC
many TRBJ2-7 TRBV6-5 - CASSYDRPGVTRDVYEQYF TGTGCCAGCAGTTACGATCGCCCGGGAGTCACCAGAGACGTCTACGAGCAGTACTTC
few TRBJ1-5 TRBV20-1 - CSAVSSQPQHF TGCAGTGCTGTAAGTAGTCAGCCCCAGCATTTT
few TRBJ1-3 TRBV10-3 - CAISEPGGLGGNTIYF TGTGCCATCAGTGAACCTGGGGGGCTTGGTGGAAACACCATATATTTT
- TRBJ1-2 TRBV20-1 - CSEQGLDYGYTF TGCAGTGAACAGGGCTTAGACTATGGCTACACCTTC
- TRBJ2-1 TRBV7-9 - CASSPKAGPEYNEQFF TGTGCCAGCAGCCCCAAGGCAGGTCCCGAATACAATGAGCAGTTCTTC
many TRBJ2-1 TRBV24-1 TRBD1 CATSITRQGYNEQFF TGTGCCACCAGTATAACCAGACAGGGATACAATGAGCAGTTCTTC
many TRBJ2-7 TRBV12-3/TRBV12-4 - CASSDPFRGTSYEQYF TGTGCCAGCAGTGACCCCTTCCGGGGCACCTCCTACGAGCAGTACTTC
many TRBJ2-2 TRBV6-1 - CASSEATPNTGELFF TGTGCCAGCAGTGAAGCGACACCGAACACCGGGGAGCTGTTTTTT
many TRBJ2-7 TRBV6-6 TRBD2 CASSYGGGEYEQYF TGTGCCAGCAGTTACGGCGGGGGGGAGTACGAGCAGTACTTC
many TRBJ1-5 TRBV6-2/TRBV6-3 - CASSYRLNQPQHF TGTGCCAGCAGTTACAGACTCAATCAGCCCCAGCATTTT
- TRBJ1-3 TRBV2 - CASSLSVGDTIYF TGTGCCAGCAGCCTATCAGTGGGTGACACCATATATTTT
many TRBJ2-2 TRBV28 TRBD1 CASSVGTGGTRGTGELFF TGTGCCAGCAGTGTCGGGACAGGGGGAACTCGAGGCACCGGGGAGCTGTTTTTT
many TRBJ2-1 TRBV7-2 TRBD2 CASSYSGGEQFF TGTGCCAGCAGCTATAGCGGGGGTGAGCAGTTCTTC
many TRBJ1-1 TRBV28 - CASSSFGVRAFF TGTGCCAGCAGTTCCTTTGGGGTACGTGCTTTCTTT
many TRBJ1-1 TRBV2 - CASSTGRNTEAFF TGTGCCAGCAGTACAGGGCGGAACACTGAAGCTTTCTTT
many TRBJ1-1 TRBV5-1 - CASSLVPGSKYTEAFF TGCGCCAGCAGCTTGGTTCCAGGGTCTAAGTACACTGAAGCTTTCTTT
many TRBJ1-6 TRBV18 - CASSLTSSGRNDSPLHF TGTGCCAGCTCACTTACGTCCTCGGGGCGCAATGATTCACCCCTCCACTTT
many TRBJ2-3 TRBV7-9 TRBD1 CASILIGGPSTDTQYF TGTGCCAGCATCCTTATAGGGGGCCCAAGCACAGATACGCAGTATTTT
many TRBJ1-1 TRBV6-2/TRBV6-3 - CASRPQQNTEAFF TGTGCCAGCAGGCCACAACAGAACACTGAAGCTTTCTTT
many TRBJ1-2 TRBV7-8 - CAVGGRGYTF TGTGCCGTCGGGGGACGAGGCTACACCTTC